Below, 22 T cell receptor beta chains from the same sample are listed, as sequenced in a study of blood T cell repertoires in COVID-19. This table comes from immunoSEQ multiplex PCR, and its TCRdb copy is limited to in-frame clones, with some not included. The sample yields tens of thousands of clones, 60% to 85% seen once. The material sequenced was peripheral blood. The receptors derive from a human donor in a cohort sampled during active COVID-19.

This chain joins TRBV1 and TRBJ2-7; the table's D gene call, TRBD2, was not cross checked with the DNA. TRBV1 is marked as a pseudogene. The CDR3 extends over 16 amino acids. The CDR3: CTSSQEASGPSYEQYF. The CDR3 DNA is TGCACCAGCAGCCAAGAGGCAAGCGGCCCCTCCTACGAGCAGTACTTC.

Of note for this clone: The sample contains more than one DNA sequence encoding this CDR3. V is TRBV7-9 and J is TRBJ1-2, with D perhaps matching TRBD1 (5 bases). CDR1 SEHNR and CDR2 FQNEAQ come from the germline V gene (reference sequence). The V and J ends lost 5 bases and 4 bases respectively, with 17 bases between them. There are 15 residues in the CDR3. Here the CDR3 DNA reads TGTGCCAGCAGCACCCCCACTGGGGGGGTCTATGGCTACACCTTC. It is translated as CASSTPTGGVYGYTF.

The chain links TRBV5-1 to TRBJ2-5; 7 bases are shared with TRBD2. V shed 1 base and J 1 base; nucleotides not matched to a gene: 1. This CDR3 region has 14 residues. From germline, CDR1 is SGHRS and CDR2 YFSETQ. CDR3 coding DNA: TGCGCCAGCAGCTTGACGGGGGGCCAAGAGACCCAGTACTTC. This codes for CASSLTGGQETQYF.

About this clone itself: The sample contains more than one DNA sequence encoding this CDR3. The chain employs TRBV9 and TRBJ1-1; 8 nucleotides agree with TRBD1. J gave up 3 bases and V 4 bases, and 5 bases lay outside the gene matches. Germline V CDR1 and CDR2: SGDLS, YYNGEE. This CDR3 contains 14 residues. The CDR3 coding sequence is TGTGCCAGCAGCCTCGGACAGGGCCACACTGAAGCTTTCTTT. It is translated as CASSLGQGHTEAFF.

The chain is built from TRBV28 and TRBJ1-2, with no clear D. Germline values: CDR1 MDHEN, CDR2 SYDVKM. Trimming took 3 bases from V and 7 from J, leaving 9 bases between them. CDR3 length: 12 amino acids. The CDR3 sequence is CASSFGSGGYTF. Here the CDR3 DNA reads TGTGCCAGCAGTTTCGGGTCCGGTGGCTACACCTTC.

The chain carries TRBV19 and TRBJ2-5, with 7 bases matching TRBD2. Germline CDR1 LNHDA, CDR2 SQIVND (reference sequence). This CDR3 spans 14 amino acids. V lost 4 bases to trimming and J lost 3 bases; unmatched junction nucleotides: 5. The CDR3 sequence: CASSKMGGEETQYF. The CDR3, as DNA: TGTGCCAGTAGTAAGATGGGGGGGGAAGAGACCCAGTACTTC. Full variable domain (remainder filled in from reference TRBV19 and TRBJ2-5): DGGITQSPKYLFRKEGQNVTLSCEQNLNHDAMYWYRQDPGQGLRLIYYSQIVNDFQKGDIAEGYSVSREKKESFPLTVTSAQKNPTAFYLCASSKMGGEETQYFGPGTRLLVL.

The chain is built from TRBV28 and TRBJ1-1; D is perhaps TRBD1 (6 bases). This CDR3 spans 14 amino acids. V gave up 3 bases and J gave up 1 base, with 9 bases separating them. Germline CDR1 reads MDHEN; CDR2 reads SYDVKM. CDR3 sequence (DNA): TGTGCCAGCAGTTTGTGGGACAAGAACACTGAAGCTTTCTTT. Translation: CASSLWDKNTEAFF.

This clone was seen a few times. V usage is TRBV7-4 and J usage is TRBJ1-5; D gene uncertain. V gave up 2 bases and J gave up 15 bases, with 11 bases separating them. Looked up from germline, CDR1 is SGHVT and CDR2 is SQSDAQ. CDR3 size: 11 residues. In DNA form, the CDR3 reads TGTGCCAGCAGCTTACGGGTCGGGAGGCATTTT. Protein product: CASSLRVGRHF.

The rearrangement joins TRBV2 to TRBJ2-3; possible D gene TRBD1, 6 bases. Trimming removed 6 bases from V and 0 bases from J, with 13 bases in between. This CDR3 comprises 15 residues. Per the germline V gene, CDR1 is SNHLY and CDR2 is FYNNEI. This CDR3 is CASRRRDTSTDTQYF. CDR3 coding DNA: TGTGCCAGCAGGCGCCGGGACACGAGCACAGATACGCAGTATTTT.

This clone has only one observation. The rearrangement joins TRBV19 to TRBJ2-7, with TRBD1 matching over 7 bases. CDR3 size: 15 residues. Germline V CDR1 and CDR2: LNHDA, SQIVND (reference sequence). The V segment lost 5 bases and the J segment 0 bases; nucleotides outside the gene matches: 7. CDR3 region: CASSFHRDSSYEQYF. In DNA, the CDR3 is TGTGCCAGTAGTTTCCACCGGGACAGCTCCTACGAGCAGTACTTC.

The gene calls are TRBV5-1 and TRBJ1-2; unclear D gene. Trimming stripped 0 bases from V and 5 bases from J, with 11 bases between. Germline lookup yields CDR1 SGHRS and CDR2 YFSETQ. This CDR3 region has 14 residues. The CDR3 DNA reads TGCGCCAGCAGCTTGGTGCCAGGCGAGTATGGCTACACCTTC. This gives the protein CASSLVPGEYGYTF. Full variable domain (remainder filled in from reference TRBV5-1 and TRBJ1-2): KAGVTQTPRYLIKTRGQQVTLSCSPISGHRSVSWYQQTPGQGLQFLFEYFSETQRNKGNFPGRFSGRQFSNSRSEMNVSTLELGDSALYLCASSLVPGEYGYTFGSGTRLTVV.

The chain recombines TRBV7-8 with TRBJ2-5; D not resolved. The CDR3 loop spans 13 amino acids. Trimming shortened V by 1 base and J by 0 bases, and 3 bases separated the two germline ends. Germline V gene sequence: CDR1 SGHVS, CDR2 FQNEAQ. For the CDR3, the DNA is TGTGCCAGCAGCTTAGGCGACCAAGAGACCCAGTACTTC. Protein: CASSLGDQETQYF. The entire variable domain, with the rest obtained from reference TRBV7-8 and TRBJ2-5, is as follows: GAGVSQSPRYKVAKRGQDVALRCDPISGHVSLFWYQQALGQGPEFLTYFQNEAQLDKSGLPSDRFFAERPEGSVSTLKIQRTQQEDSAVYLCASSLGDQETQYFGPGTRLLVL.

The chain employs TRBV28 and TRBJ1-2; the D gene is possibly TRBD1 (5 bases). The V end was cut by 6 bases, the J end by 12 bases, with 14 bases between. Germline V gene data show CDR1 as MDHEN and CDR2 as SYDVKM. There are 11 residues in the CDR3. CDR3 coding DNA: TGTGCCAGCAGGAAGGGGATAGCCAACACCTTC. Translating it yields CASRKGIANTF.

The V gene is TRBV25-1, the J gene TRBJ2-7, with 8 bases identical to TRBD2. The trim removed 5 bases at V and 7 bases at J, leaving 1 base unmatched. Germline loops: CDR1 MGHDK, CDR2 SYGVNS. This CDR3 has 11 amino acids. The DNA for the CDR3 is TGTGCCAGCAGTTCGGGGGGGGAGCAGTACTTC. It yields the protein CASSSGGEQYF.

The chain combines TRBV9 with TRBJ2-6; tentative D call: TRBD2 (6 bases). Germline V CDR1 and CDR2: SGDLS, YYNGEE. CDR3 length equals 15 residues. Trimming took 4 bases from V and 4 from J, leaving 12 bases between them. The CDR3 loop is CASSLREAGANVLTF. For the CDR3, the DNA is TGTGCCAGCAGCCTCAGGGAGGCAGGGGCCAACGTCCTGACTTTC.

This clone was detected only once. This chain joins TRBV24-1 and TRBJ1-5, with a possible D match to TRBD1 (6 bases). In germline, CDR1 is KGHDR, CDR2 SFDVKD. V shed 7 bases and J shed 1 base, with 7 bases lying between them. The CDR3 runs 13 residues. The CDR3 spells CATSRGSNQPQHF. The CDR3 DNA is TGTGCCACCAGCAGGGGCAGCAATCAGCCCCAGCATTTT.

V usage is TRBV6-5 and J usage is TRBJ1-6, with D possibly being TRBD1 (5 bases). The CDR3 is 15 residues long. Germline-derived CDR1 and CDR2 are MNHEY and SVGAGI. Trimming removed 6 bases at V and 3 bases at J, with 12 bases between. CDR3 sequence (DNA): TGTGCCAGCAGCTCAGGGCTCCACTATAATTCACCCCTCCACTTT. Translating gives CASSSGLHYNSPLHF.

The V and J genes are TRBV5-1 and TRBJ1-5; the match to TRBD1 covers 10 bases. J gave up 3 bases and V 0 bases, and 3 bases lay outside the gene matches. CDR1 and CDR2 (germline): SGHRS, YFSETQ. The CDR3 spans 16 residues. CDR3 region: CASSLGGTGDNQPQHF. The CDR3 DNA follows: TGCGCCAGCAGCTTGGGAGGGACAGGGGACAATCAGCCCCAGCATTTT.

The table lists this clone with a few counts. This chain connects TRBV7-8 to TRBJ2-7; 11 positions match TRBD1. The V gene's germline CDR1 is SGHVS and CDR2 FQNEAQ. The CDR3 extends over 17 amino acids. V lost 5 bases and J lost 0; bases outside the gene matches: 9. CDR3 sequence: CASSLGTGGSSSYEQYF. The CDR3 DNA is TGTGCCAGCAGCCTCGGGACAGGGGGATCCTCCTCCTACGAGCAGTACTTC.

This clone was counted ten times or more. The chain carries TRBV27 and TRBJ2-2, with 7 bases that match TRBD1. The V gene end was trimmed by 0 bases and the J gene end by 4 bases; junction bases not matched to a gene: 2. CDR1 is MNHEY, CDR2 SMNVEV, per germline (reference sequence). The CDR3 extends over 15 amino acids. CDR3: CASSLSGGPTGELFF. The CDR3, as DNA: TGTGCCAGCAGTTTATCAGGGGGCCCCACCGGGGAGCTGTTTTTT.

The rearrangement joins TRBV10-1 to TRBJ2-7; 8 nucleotides agree with TRBD1. CDR1 WNHNN and CDR2 SYGVQD come from the germline V gene (reference sequence). V shed 1 base and J 1 base; nucleotides not matched to a gene: 0. The CDR3 covers 14 residues. The CDR3 reads CASSEYRGSYEQYF. In DNA, the CDR3 is TGCGCCAGCAGTGAGTACAGGGGGTCCTACGAGCAGTACTTC.

J is TRBJ1-2 and V is TRBV7-2; D may be TRBD1 (5 bases). Germline V gene sequence: CDR1 SGHTA, CDR2 FQGNSA. The V gene lost 2 bases and the J gene lost 3 bases, with 16 bases spanning the gap. The CDR3 contains 16 residues. CDR3 DNA sequence: TGTGCCAGCAGCTTATTGGCGGAGGGGAGAGACTATGGCTACACCTTC. It is translated as CASSLLAEGRDYGYTF.